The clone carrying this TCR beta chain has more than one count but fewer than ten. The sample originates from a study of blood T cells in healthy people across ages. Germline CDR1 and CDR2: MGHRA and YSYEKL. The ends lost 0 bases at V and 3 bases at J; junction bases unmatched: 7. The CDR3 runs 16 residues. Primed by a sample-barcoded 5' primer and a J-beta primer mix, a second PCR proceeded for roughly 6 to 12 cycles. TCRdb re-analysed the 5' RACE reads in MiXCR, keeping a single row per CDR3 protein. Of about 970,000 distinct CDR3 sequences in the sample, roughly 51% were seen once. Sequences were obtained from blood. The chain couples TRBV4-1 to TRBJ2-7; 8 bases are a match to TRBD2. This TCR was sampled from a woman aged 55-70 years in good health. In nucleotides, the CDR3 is TGCGCCAGCAGCCAAGAGCCAGGACTAGCCGGCTACGAGCAGTACTTC. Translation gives CASSQEPGLAGYEQYF.